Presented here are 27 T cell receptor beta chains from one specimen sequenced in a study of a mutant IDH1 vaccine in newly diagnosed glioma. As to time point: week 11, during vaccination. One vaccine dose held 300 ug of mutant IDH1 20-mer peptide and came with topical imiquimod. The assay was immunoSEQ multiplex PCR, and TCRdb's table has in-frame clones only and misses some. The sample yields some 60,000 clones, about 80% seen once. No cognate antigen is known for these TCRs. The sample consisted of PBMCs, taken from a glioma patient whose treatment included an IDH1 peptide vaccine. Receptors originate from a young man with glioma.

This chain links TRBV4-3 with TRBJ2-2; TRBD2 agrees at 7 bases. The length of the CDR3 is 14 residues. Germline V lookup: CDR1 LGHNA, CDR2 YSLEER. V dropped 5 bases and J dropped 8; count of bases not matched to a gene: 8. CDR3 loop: CASSARGEFGELFF. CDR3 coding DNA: TGCGCCAGCAGCGCCCGGGGGGAGTTTGGGGAGCTGTTTTTT.

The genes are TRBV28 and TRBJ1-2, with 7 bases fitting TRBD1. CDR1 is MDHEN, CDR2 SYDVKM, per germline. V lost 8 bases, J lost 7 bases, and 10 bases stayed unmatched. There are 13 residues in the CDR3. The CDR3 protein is CASGDSSKGGYTF. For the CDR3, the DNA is TGTGCCAGCGGGGACAGTTCAAAGGGTGGCTACACCTTC.

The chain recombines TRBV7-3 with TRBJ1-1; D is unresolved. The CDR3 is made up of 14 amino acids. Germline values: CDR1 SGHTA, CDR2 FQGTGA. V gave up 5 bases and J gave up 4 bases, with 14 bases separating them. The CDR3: CASSPRAEGTEAFF. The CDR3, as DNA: TGTGCCAGCAGCCCCCGAGCCGAGGGCACTGAAGCTTTCTTT.

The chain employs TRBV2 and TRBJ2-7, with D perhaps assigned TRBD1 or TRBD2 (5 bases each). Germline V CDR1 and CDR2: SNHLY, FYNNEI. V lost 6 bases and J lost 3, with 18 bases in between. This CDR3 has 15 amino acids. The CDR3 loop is CASRLTGTGNYEQYF. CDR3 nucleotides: TGTGCCAGCAGACTTACCGGGACCGGGAACTACGAGCAGTACTTC.

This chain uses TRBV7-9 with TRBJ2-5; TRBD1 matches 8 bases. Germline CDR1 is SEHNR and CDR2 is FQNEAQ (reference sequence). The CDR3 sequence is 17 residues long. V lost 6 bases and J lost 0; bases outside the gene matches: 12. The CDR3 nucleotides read TGTGCCAGCAGACCAGTGACAGGGGACTTCTACCAAGAGACCCAGTACTTC. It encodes CASRPVTGDFYQETQYF.

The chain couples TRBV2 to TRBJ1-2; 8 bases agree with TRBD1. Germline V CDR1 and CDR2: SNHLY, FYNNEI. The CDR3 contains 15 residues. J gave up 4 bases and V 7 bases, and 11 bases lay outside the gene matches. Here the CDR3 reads CASIPETGEAYGYTF. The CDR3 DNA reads TGTGCCAGCATTCCCGAGACAGGGGAGGCCTATGGCTACACCTTC.

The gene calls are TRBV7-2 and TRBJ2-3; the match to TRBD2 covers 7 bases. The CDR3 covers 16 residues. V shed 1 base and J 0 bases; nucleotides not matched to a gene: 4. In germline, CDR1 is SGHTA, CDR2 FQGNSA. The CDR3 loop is CASSLVGSGSTDTQYF. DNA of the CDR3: TGTGCCAGCAGCTTAGTAGGTAGCGGGAGCACAGATACGCAGTATTTT. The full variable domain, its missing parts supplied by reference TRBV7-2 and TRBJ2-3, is GAGVSQSPSNKVTEKGKDVELRCDPISGHTALYWYRQSLGQGLEFLIYFQGNSAPDKSGLPSDRFSAERTGGSVSTLTIQRTQQEDSAVYLCASSLVGSGSTDTQYFGPGTRLTVL.

CDR3 sequence (DNA): TGTGCCAGCGGCGGCAGGACCTATCTCGCCGCTGAAAAACTGTTTTTT. Protein sequence: CASGGRTYLAAEKLFF. The chain combines TRBV28 with TRBJ1-4; D uncertain. This CDR3 comprises 16 residues. V was cut by 8 bases and J by 7 bases, with 23 bases left in between. Germline CDR1 MDHEN, CDR2 SYDVKM.

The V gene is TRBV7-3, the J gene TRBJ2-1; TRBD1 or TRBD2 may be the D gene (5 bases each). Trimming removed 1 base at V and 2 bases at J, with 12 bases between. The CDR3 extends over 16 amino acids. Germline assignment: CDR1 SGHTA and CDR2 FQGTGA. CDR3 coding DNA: TGTGCCAGCAGCTTAAAAGGGACCCGGACCTACAATGAGCAGTTCTTC. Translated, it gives CASSLKGTRTYNEQFF.

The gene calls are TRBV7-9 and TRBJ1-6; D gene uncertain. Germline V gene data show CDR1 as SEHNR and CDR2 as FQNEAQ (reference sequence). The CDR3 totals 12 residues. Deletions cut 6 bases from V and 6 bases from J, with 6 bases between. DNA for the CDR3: TGTGCCAGCAGGTTTATTAATTCACCCCTCCACTTT. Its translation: CASRFINSPLHF.

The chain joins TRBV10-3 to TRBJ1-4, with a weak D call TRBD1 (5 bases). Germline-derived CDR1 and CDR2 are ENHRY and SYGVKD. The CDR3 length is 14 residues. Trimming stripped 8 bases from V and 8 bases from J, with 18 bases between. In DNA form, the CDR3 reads TGTGCCATCGGGGACGCCAAGGGGAGAGAAAAACTGTTTTTT. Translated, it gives CAIGDAKGREKLFF.

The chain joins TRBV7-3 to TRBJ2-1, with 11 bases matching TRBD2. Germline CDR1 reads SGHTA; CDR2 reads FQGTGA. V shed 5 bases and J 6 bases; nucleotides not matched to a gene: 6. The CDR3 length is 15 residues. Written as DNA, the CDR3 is TGTGCCAGCAGCCCCACTAGCGGGAGCGGCAATGAGCAGTTCTTC. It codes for CASSPTSGSGNEQFF.

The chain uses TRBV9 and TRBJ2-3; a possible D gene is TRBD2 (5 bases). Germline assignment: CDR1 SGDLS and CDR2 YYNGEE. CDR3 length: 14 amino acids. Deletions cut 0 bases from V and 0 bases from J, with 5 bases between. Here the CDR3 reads CASSVGTSTDTQYF. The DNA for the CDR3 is TGTGCCAGCAGCGTAGGGACTAGCACAGATACGCAGTATTTT. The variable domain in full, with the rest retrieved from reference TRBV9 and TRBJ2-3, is DSGVTQTPKHLITATGQRVTLRCSPRSGDLSVYWYQQSLDQGLQFLIQYYNGEERAKGNILERFSAQQFPDLHSELNLSSLELGDSALYFCASSVGTSTDTQYFGPGTRLTVL.

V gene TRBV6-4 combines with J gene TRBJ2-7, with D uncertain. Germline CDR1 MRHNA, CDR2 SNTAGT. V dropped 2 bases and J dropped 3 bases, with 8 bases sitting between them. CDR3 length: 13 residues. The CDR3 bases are TGTGCCAGCAGTGACAAGGGCAACTACGAGCAGTACTTC. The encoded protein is CASSDKGNYEQYF.

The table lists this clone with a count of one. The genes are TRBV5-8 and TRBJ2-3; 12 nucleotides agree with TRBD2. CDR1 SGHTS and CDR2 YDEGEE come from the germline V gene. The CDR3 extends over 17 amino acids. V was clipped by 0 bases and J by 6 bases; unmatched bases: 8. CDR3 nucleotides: TGTGCCAGCAGCTTGGCCCTAGCGGGGGGGCGTGGGGATACGCAGTATTTT. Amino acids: CASSLALAGGRGDTQYF.

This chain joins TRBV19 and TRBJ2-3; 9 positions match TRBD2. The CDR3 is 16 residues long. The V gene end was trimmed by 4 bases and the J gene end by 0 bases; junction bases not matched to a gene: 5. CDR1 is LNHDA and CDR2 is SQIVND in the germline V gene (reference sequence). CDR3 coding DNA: TGTGCCAGTAGTACGACTAGCGGACATAGCACAGATACGCAGTATTTT. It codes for CASSTTSGHSTDTQYF.

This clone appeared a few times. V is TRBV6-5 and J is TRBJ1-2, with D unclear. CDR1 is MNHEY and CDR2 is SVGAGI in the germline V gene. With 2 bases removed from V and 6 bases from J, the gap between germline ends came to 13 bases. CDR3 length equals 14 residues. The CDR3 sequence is CASSYRVARDGYTF. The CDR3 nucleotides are TGTGCCAGCAGTTACAGGGTAGCTCGGGATGGCTACACCTTC.

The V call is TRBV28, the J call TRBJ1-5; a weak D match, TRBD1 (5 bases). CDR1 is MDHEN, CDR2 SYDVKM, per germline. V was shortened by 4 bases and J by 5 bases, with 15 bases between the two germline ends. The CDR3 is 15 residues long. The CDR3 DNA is TGTGCCAGCAGTTGGGGGTCCGCCCAGGATCAGCCCCAGCATTTT. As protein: CASSWGSAQDQPQHF.

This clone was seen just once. The CDR3 loop reads CASSYEIYNQPQHF. In nucleotides, the CDR3 is TGTGCCAGCAGTTATGAGATTTACAATCAGCCCCAGCATTTT. This chain uses TRBV6-6 with TRBJ1-5; D uncertain. Trimming shortened V by 3 bases and J by 3 bases, and 9 bases separated the two germline ends. The CDR3 loop spans 14 amino acids. Germline-derived CDR1 and CDR2 are MNHNY and SVGAGI (reference sequence).

DNA for the CDR3: TGTGCCAGCAGTTTAGCCGGGGGCGGCTACACCTTC. Its translation is CASSLAGGGYTF. This chain links TRBV28 with TRBJ1-2; D possibly corresponds to TRBD1 (6 bases). Per the germline V gene, CDR1 is MDHEN and CDR2 is SYDVKM. The CDR3 totals 12 residues. V was clipped by 2 bases and J by 8 bases, with 9 bases between them.

CDR3 region: CASSEAQPRLGYEQYF. CDR3 DNA sequence: TGTGCCAGCAGTGAAGCTCAGCCACGGTTGGGTTACGAGCAGTACTTC. The gene calls are TRBV2 and TRBJ2-5; D is ambiguous. Matching the DNA end better, TRBJ2-7 makes the J call doubtful. CDR1 SNHLY and CDR2 FYNNEI come from the germline V gene. There are 16 residues in the CDR3.

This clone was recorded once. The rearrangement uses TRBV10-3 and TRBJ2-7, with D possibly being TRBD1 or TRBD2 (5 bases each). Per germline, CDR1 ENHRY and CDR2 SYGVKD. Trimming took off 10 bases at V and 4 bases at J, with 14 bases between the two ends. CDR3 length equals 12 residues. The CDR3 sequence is CASEGETYEQYF. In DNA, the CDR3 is TGTGCCAGCGAAGGGGAGACATACGAGCAGTACTTC.

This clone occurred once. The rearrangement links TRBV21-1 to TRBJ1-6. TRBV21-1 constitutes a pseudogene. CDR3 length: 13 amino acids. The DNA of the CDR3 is TGTGCCAGCGGAGGGTTACTTCGAGTCGAAGGGGACTTT. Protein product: CASGGLLRVEGDF.

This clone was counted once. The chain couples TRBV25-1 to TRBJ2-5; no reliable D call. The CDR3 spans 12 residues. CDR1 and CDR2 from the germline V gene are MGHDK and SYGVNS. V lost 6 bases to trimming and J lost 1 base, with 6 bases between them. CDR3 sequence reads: CASRQSQETQYF. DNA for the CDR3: TGTGCCAGCAGACAGAGCCAAGAGACCCAGTACTTC.

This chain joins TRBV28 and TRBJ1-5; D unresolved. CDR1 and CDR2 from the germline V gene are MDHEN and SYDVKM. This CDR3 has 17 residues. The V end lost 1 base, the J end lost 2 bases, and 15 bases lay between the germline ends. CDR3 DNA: TGTGCCAGCAGTTTATTCCATGGGGTGGGAGGCAATCAGCCCCAGCATTTT. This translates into CASSLFHGVGGNQPQHF.

The DNA for the CDR3 is TGTGCCTGGGCACCCGGACTAGCGGAATACAATGAGCAGTTCTTC. It translates to CAWAPGLAEYNEQFF. The chain carries TRBV30 and TRBJ2-1; the match to TRBD2 covers 10 bases. V trimming: 5 bases; J trimming: 4 bases; junction bases outside the gene matches: 8. The CDR3 length is 15 residues. From germline, CDR1 is GTSNPN and CDR2 SVGIG (reference sequence).

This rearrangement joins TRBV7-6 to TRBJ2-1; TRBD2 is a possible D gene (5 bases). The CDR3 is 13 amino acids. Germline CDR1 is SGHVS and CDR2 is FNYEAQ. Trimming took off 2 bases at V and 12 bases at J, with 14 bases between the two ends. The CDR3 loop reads CASSLTGSHGQFF. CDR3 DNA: TGTGCCAGCAGCTTAACGGGGTCCCATGGGCAGTTCTTC.